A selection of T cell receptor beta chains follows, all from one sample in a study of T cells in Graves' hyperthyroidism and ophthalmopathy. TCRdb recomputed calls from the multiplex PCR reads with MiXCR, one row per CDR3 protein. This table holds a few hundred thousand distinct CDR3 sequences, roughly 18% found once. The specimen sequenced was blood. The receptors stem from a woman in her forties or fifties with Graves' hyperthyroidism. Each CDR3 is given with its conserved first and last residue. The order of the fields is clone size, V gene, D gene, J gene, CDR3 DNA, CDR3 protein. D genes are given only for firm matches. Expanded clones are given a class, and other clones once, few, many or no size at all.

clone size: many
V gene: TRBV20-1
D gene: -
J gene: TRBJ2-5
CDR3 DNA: TGCAGTGCCACCGCCACGGGTCCCCACCAAGAGACCCAGTACTTC
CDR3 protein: CSATATGPHQETQYF

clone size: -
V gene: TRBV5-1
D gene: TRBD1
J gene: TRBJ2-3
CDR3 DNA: TGCGCCAGCAGCTTGGAACAGGGGGCGGGCACAGATACGCAGTATTTT
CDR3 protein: CASSLEQGAGTDTQYF

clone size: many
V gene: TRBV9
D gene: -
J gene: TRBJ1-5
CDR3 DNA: TGTGCCAGCAGCGTAGACGGGGGCGGTCAGCCCCAGCATTTT
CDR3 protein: CASSVDGGGQPQHF

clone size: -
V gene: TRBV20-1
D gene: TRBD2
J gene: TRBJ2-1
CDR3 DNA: TGCAGTGCTAGAGGTAGCGGGAGGGCCTTATATGAGCAGTTCTTC
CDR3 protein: CSARGSGRALYEQFF

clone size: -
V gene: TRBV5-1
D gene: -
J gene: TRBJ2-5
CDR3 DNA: TGCGCCAGCAGCCCAACGACCGGAGGGGGGAGCGGGACCCAGTACTTC
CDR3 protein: CASSPTTGGGSGTQYF

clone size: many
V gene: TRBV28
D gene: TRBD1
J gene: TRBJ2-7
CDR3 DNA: TGTGCCAGCAGTTTGGTGGGGGACAGGTTCTATCCCTCCTACGAGCAGTACTTC
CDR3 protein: CASSLVGDRFYPSYEQYF

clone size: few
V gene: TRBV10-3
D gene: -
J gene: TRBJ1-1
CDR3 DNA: TGTGCCATCAAGGCAGATTTAACAGCTGAAGCTTTCTTT
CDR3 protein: CAIKADLTAEAFF

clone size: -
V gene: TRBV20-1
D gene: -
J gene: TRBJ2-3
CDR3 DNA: TGCAGTGCTAGAAGGAGGCCGAACGGGAGTGGGACAGATACGCAGTATTTT
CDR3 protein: CSARRRPNGSGTDTQYF

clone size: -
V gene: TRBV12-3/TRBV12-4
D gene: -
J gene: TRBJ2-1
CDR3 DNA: TGTGCCAGCAGTATCCCTAGTCGGTCCTACAATGAGCAGTTCTTC
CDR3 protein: CASSIPSRSYNEQFF

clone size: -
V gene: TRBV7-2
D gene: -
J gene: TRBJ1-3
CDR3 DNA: TGTGCCAGCAGGCGCTTCTCTGGAAACACCATATATTTT
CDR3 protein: CASRRFSGNTIYF

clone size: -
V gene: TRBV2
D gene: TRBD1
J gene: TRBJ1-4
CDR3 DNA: TGTGCCAGCAGAGCTACAGGGGCTAATGAAAAACTGTTTTTT
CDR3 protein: CASRATGANEKLFF

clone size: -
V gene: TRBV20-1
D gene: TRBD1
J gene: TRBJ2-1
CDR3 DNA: TGCAGTGAGCTAAGAGTGGACAGGGGGACTAGTGAGCAGTTCTTC
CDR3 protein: CSELRVDRGTSEQFF

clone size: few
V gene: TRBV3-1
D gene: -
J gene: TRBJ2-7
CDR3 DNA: TGTGCCAGCAGCCGCCTGGGCGAGCAGTACTTC
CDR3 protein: CASSRLGEQYF

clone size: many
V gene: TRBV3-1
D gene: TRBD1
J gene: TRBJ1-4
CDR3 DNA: TGTGCCAGCAGCCCTTCGGACAGGGGCCAAGAACTGTTTTTT
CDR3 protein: CASSPSDRGQELFF

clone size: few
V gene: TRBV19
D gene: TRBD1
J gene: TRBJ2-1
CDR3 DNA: TGTGCCAGTAGTATTGAGACAGGGTACAACAATGAGCAGTTCTTC
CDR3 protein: CASSIETGYNNEQFF

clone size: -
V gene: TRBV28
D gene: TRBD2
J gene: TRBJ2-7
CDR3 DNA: TGTGCCAGCAGTCCGGGACTAGCGACCGAGCAGTACTTC
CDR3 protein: CASSPGLATEQYF